Listed below are T cell receptor beta chains from one sample, sequenced in a study of blood T cell repertoires in COVID-19. Method: immunoSEQ multiplex PCR; TCRdb's copy keeps in-frame clones and lacks some. Of 450,000 to 500,000 clones in the sample, 80% to 90% were seen once. The sequenced sample consisted of peripheral blood. The receptors originated from a human donor in a cohort sampled during active COVID-19. CDR3s include the opening cysteine and the closing phenylalanine or tryptophan. The D gene is left open where the match is weak. A clone size is listed for some rows: how often the clone was seen (once, few, many), or a class if it is expanded.

clone_size: once; j_call: TRBJ2-3; v_call: TRBV28; cdr3_length: 17; d_call: NA; cdr3_nt: NA; cdr3_aa: CASSSPSGQGSTDTQYF
clone_size: once; j_call: TRBJ2-7; v_call: TRBV5-1; cdr3_length: 13; d_call: TRBD2; cdr3_nt: TGCGCCAGCAGCACTAGCGGGACCTACGAGCAGTACTTC; cdr3_aa: CASSTSGTYEQYF
clone_size: NA; j_call: TRBJ2-7; v_call: TRBV28; cdr3_length: 14; d_call: NA; cdr3_nt: TGTGCCAGCCTAAACAGCTATAGGTCCTACGAGCAGTACTTC; cdr3_aa: CASLNSYRSYEQYF
clone_size: NA; j_call: TRBJ2-7; v_call: TRBV7-9; cdr3_length: 17; d_call: NA; cdr3_nt: TGTGCCAGCAGCTTAGTGGGACATCTAGCTAGCTCCTACGAGCAGTACTTC; cdr3_aa: CASSLVGHLASSYEQYF
clone_size: NA; j_call: TRBJ1-6; v_call: TRBV7-8; cdr3_length: 16; d_call: TRBD1; cdr3_nt: TGTGCCAGCAGCTCCGGACAGGTGAACCTAAATTCACCCCTCCACTTT; cdr3_aa: CASSSGQVNLNSPLHF
clone_size: few; j_call: TRBJ1-1; v_call: TRBV11-2; cdr3_length: 15; d_call: NA; cdr3_nt: TGTGCCAGCAGCTTAGATTGGACGGGAGGCACTGAAGCTTTCTTT; cdr3_aa: CASSLDWTGGTEAFF
clone_size: NA; j_call: TRBJ2-3; v_call: TRBV19; cdr3_length: 15; d_call: NA; cdr3_nt: TGTGCCAGTAGTCTGGGGGCCGCACACACAGATACGCAGTATTTT; cdr3_aa: CASSLGAAHTDTQYF
clone_size: NA; j_call: TRBJ2-1; v_call: TRBV24-1; cdr3_length: 13; d_call: NA; cdr3_nt: TGTGCCACCAGCAGGGGAAATATAGGTGAGCAGTTCTTC; cdr3_aa: CATSRGNIGEQFF
clone_size: NA; j_call: TRBJ2-7; v_call: TRBV7-3; cdr3_length: 15; d_call: NA; cdr3_nt: TGTGCCAGCAGCTTACAGTTTATATCGTCCTACGAGCAGTACTTC; cdr3_aa: CASSLQFISSYEQYF
clone_size: NA; j_call: TRBJ1-5; v_call: TRBV6-2/TRBV6-3; cdr3_length: 13; d_call: NA; cdr3_nt: TGTGCCAGCAGTTACTTAGTGAATCAGCCCCAGCATTTT; cdr3_aa: CASSYLVNQPQHF
clone_size: NA; j_call: TRBJ2-3; v_call: TRBV5-1; cdr3_length: 15; d_call: NA; cdr3_nt: TGCGCCAGCAGCGAGAGCGGTGCGGGTACAGATACGCAGTATTTT; cdr3_aa: CASSESGAGTDTQYF
clone_size: once; j_call: TRBJ2-7; v_call: TRBV30; cdr3_length: 12; d_call: TRBD1; cdr3_nt: TGTGCCTGGTTGACAGGGCCTGGCGAGCAGTACTTC; cdr3_aa: CAWLTGPGEQYF
clone_size: NA; j_call: TRBJ2-4; v_call: TRBV13; cdr3_length: 14; d_call: NA; cdr3_nt: TGTGCCAGCAGCCAACCCGGGGGTTTAAACATTCAGTACTTC; cdr3_aa: CASSQPGGLNIQYF
clone_size: NA; j_call: TRBJ2-1; v_call: TRBV7-3; cdr3_length: 16; d_call: TRBD2; cdr3_nt: TGTGCCAGCAGCTTAATGTCAGGGACCCCGGGAGGTGAGCAGTTCTTC; cdr3_aa: CASSLMSGTPGGEQFF
clone_size: once; j_call: TRBJ2-3; v_call: TRBV11-3; cdr3_length: 16; d_call: NA; cdr3_nt: TGTGCCAGCAGCTTAGGAGGAGCCAGTAGCACAGATACGCAGTATTTT; cdr3_aa: CASSLGGASSTDTQYF
clone_size: NA; j_call: TRBJ2-7; v_call: TRBV7-2; cdr3_length: 14; d_call: TRBD2; cdr3_nt: TGTGCCAGCAGCTCGCTAGCGGCGGCCTACGAGCAGTACTTC; cdr3_aa: CASSSLAAAYEQYF
clone_size: NA; j_call: TRBJ2-7; v_call: TRBV27; cdr3_length: 11; d_call: NA; cdr3_nt: TGTGCCAGCGGGGCGGGGTACGAGCAGTACTTC; cdr3_aa: CASGAGYEQYF
clone_size: NA; j_call: TRBJ2-3; v_call: TRBV7-2; cdr3_length: 14; d_call: NA; cdr3_nt: TGTGCCAGCAGCTCGACTAGGTTCACAGATACGCAGTATTTT; cdr3_aa: CASSSTRFTDTQYF
clone_size: NA; j_call: TRBJ2-7; v_call: TRBV3-1/TRBV3-2; cdr3_length: 15; d_call: NA; cdr3_nt: TGTGCCAGCAGCCAAGACCCAGGTAAGATGTACGAGCAGTACTTC; cdr3_aa: CASSQDPGKMYEQYF
clone_size: NA; j_call: TRBJ1-5; v_call: TRBV6-6; cdr3_length: 13; d_call: NA; cdr3_nt: TGTGCCAGCAGTTATCGGGGAAACCAGCCCCAGCATTTT; cdr3_aa: CASSYRGNQPQHF
clone_size: NA; j_call: TRBJ1-1; v_call: TRBV9; cdr3_length: 14; d_call: NA; cdr3_nt: TGTGCCAGCAGCCTGAATCGGGGTCCGGCTGAAGCTTTCTTT; cdr3_aa: CASSLNRGPAEAFF
clone_size: NA; j_call: TRBJ2-1; v_call: TRBV27; cdr3_length: 14; d_call: NA; cdr3_nt: TGTGCCAGCAGCCACGTCAGTACCGACAATGAGCAGTTCTTC; cdr3_aa: CASSHVSTDNEQFF
clone_size: NA; j_call: TRBJ2-1; v_call: TRBV10-2; cdr3_length: 14; d_call: TRBD2; cdr3_nt: TGCGCCAGCACCGGGACTAGTGCCTACAATGAGCAGTTCTTC; cdr3_aa: CASTGTSAYNEQFF
clone_size: NA; j_call: TRBJ1-2; v_call: TRBV10-3; cdr3_length: 12; d_call: NA; cdr3_nt: TGTGCCCTACGGGGGGAGGACTATGGCTACACCTTC; cdr3_aa: CALRGEDYGYTF
clone_size: NA; j_call: TRBJ1-1; v_call: TRBV6-5; cdr3_length: 14; d_call: NA; cdr3_nt: TGTGCCAGCAGTAGGAAGGACATGAACACTGAAGCTTTCTTT; cdr3_aa: CASSRKDMNTEAFF
clone_size: NA; j_call: TRBJ2-7; v_call: TRBV3-1/TRBV3-2; cdr3_length: 14; d_call: TRBD1; cdr3_nt: TGTGCCAGCAGCCGGGGACAGGGGGCTATCGAGCAGTACTTC; cdr3_aa: CASSRGQGAIEQYF
clone_size: NA; j_call: TRBJ2-5; v_call: TRBV19; cdr3_length: 15; d_call: NA; cdr3_nt: TGTGCCAGTAGTATCGGGGGAGCGCAAGGAGAGACCCAGTACTTC; cdr3_aa: CASSIGGAQGETQYF